This TCR beta chain was retrieved from a study of blood T cell repertoires in COVID-19. Whole-study context: The cDNA or gDNA used as material had been derived from T cells, B-cell-depleted T cells, or PBMCs.

Between the trimmed V and J ends, which lost 6 bases and 4 bases, there was a span of 13 bases. Per germline, CDR1 SGHRS and CDR2 YFSETQ. The CDR3 has 14 residues. Data came from immunoSEQ multiplex PCR; TCRdb stores just in-frame clones and leaves some out. The sample comprises about 110,000 clones, about three quarters of which are singletons, and 1.8% rests with the top ten. This sequence originates from a woman aged 40 to 55 with acute or convalescent COVID-19. Sequences were obtained from peripheral blood. The chain has TRBV5-1 and TRBJ2-2; possibly TRBD2 for D (6 bases). CDR3 protein: CASTWGERTGELFF. The CDR3 nucleotides read TGCGCCAGCACTTGGGGGGAACGCACCGGGGAGCTGTTTTTT.